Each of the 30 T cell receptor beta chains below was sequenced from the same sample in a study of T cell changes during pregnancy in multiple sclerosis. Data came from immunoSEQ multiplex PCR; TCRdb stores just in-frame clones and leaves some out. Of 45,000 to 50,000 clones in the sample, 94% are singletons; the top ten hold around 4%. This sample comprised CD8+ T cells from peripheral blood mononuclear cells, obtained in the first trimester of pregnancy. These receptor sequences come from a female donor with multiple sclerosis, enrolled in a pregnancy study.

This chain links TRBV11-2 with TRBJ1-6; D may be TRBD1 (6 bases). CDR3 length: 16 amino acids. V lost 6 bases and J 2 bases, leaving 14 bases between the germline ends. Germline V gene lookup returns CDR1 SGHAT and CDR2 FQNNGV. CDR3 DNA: TGTGCCAGCAGTTCTTCAGGGGCTACCTATAATTCACCCCTCCACTTT. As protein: CASSSSGATYNSPLHF. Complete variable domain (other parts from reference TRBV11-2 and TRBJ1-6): EAGVAQSPRYKIIEKRQSVAFWCNPISGHATLYWYQQILGQGPKLLIQFQNNGVVDDSQLPKDRFSAERLKGVDSTLKIQPAKLEDSAVYLCASSSSGATYNSPLHFGNGTRLTVT.

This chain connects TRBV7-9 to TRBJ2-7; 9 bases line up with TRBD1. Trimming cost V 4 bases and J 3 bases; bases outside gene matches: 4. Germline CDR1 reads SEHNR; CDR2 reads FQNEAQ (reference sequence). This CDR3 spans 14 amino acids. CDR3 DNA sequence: TGTGCCAGCAGCTCTCGGGACAGGGACTACGAGCAGTACTTC. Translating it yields CASSSRDRDYEQYF.

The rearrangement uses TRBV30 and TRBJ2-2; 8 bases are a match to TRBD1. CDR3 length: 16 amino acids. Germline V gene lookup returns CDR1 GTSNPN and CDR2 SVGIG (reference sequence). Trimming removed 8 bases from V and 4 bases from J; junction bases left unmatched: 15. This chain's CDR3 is CATFPPDRAGTGELFF. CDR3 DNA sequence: TGTGCCACTTTTCCCCCGGACAGGGCGGGCACCGGGGAGCTGTTTTTT.

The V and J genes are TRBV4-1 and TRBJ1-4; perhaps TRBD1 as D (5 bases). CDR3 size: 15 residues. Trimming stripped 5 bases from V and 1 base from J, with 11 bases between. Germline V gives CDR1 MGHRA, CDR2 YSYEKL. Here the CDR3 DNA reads TGCGCCAGCAGCGGGGGGGGTTTAACTAATGAAAAACTGTTTTTT. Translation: CASSGGGLTNEKLFF.

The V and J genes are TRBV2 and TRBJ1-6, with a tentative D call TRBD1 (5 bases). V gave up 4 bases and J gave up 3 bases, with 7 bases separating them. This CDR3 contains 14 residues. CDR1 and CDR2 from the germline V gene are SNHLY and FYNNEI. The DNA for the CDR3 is TGTGCCAGCAGTGGTCAGGGCTATAATTCACCCCTCCACTTT. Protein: CASSGQGYNSPLHF.

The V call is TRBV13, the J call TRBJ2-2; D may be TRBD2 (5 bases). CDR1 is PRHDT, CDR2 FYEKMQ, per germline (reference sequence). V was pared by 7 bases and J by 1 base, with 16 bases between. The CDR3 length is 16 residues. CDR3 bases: TGTGCCAGCACCATGTTCCCTAGCAGGAACACCGGGGAGCTGTTTTTT. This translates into CASTMFPSRNTGELFF.

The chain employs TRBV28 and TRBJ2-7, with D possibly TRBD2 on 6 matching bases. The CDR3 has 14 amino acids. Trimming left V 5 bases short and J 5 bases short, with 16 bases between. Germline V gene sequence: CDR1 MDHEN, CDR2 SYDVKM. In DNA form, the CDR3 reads TGTGCCAGCAGTGCCACGGGAGCTGCGCACGAGCAGTACTTC. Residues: CASSATGAAHEQYF.

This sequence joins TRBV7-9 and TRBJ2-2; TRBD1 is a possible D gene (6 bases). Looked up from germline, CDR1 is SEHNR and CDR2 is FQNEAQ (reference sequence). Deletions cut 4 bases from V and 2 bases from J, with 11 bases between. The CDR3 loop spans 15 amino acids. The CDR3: CASSSKQGNTGELFF. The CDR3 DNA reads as TGTGCCAGCAGCTCGAAACAGGGTAACACCGGGGAGCTGTTTTTT. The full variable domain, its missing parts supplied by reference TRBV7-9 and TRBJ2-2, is DTGVSQNPRHKITKRGQNVTFRCDPISEHNRLYWYRQTLGQGPEFLTYFQNEAQLEKSRLLSDRFSAERPKGSFSTLEIQRTEQGDSAMYLCASSSKQGNTGELFFGEGSRLTVL.

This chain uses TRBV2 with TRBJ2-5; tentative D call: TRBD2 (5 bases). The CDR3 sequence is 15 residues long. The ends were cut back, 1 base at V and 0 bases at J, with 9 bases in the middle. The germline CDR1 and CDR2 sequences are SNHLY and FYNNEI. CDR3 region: CASSEGADYQETQYF. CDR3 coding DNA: TGTGCCAGCAGTGAAGGGGCGGACTACCAAGAGACCCAGTACTTC.

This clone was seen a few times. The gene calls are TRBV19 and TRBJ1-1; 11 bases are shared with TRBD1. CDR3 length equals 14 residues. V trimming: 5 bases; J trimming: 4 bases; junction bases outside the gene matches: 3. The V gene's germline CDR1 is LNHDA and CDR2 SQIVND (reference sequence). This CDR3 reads CASSWTGGSTEAFF. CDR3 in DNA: TGTGCCAGTAGTTGGACAGGGGGCTCCACTGAAGCTTTCTTT. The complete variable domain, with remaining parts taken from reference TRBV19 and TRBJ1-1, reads DGGITQSPKYLFRKEGQNVTLSCEQNLNHDAMYWYRQDPGQGLRLIYYSQIVNDFQKGDIAEGYSVSREKKESFPLTVTSAQKNPTAFYLCASSWTGGSTEAFFGQGTRLTVV.

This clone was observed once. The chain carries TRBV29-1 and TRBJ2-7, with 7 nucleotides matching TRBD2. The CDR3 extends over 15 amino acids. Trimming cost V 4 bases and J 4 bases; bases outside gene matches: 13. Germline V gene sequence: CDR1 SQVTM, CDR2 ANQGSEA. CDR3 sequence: CSVAEWAQGGYEQYF. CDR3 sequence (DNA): TGCAGCGTTGCGGAATGGGCTCAGGGAGGGTACGAGCAGTACTTC.

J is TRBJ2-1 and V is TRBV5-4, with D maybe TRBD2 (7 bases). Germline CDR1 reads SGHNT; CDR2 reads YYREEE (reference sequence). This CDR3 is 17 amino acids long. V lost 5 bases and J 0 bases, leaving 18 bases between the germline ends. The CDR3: CASRPGGGASSYNEQFF. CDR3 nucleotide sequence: TGTGCCAGCAGACCCGGTGGGGGGGCTAGCTCCTACAATGAGCAGTTCTTC. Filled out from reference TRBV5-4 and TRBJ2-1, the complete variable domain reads ETGVTQSPTHLIKTRGQQVTLRCSSQSGHNTVSWYQQALGQGPQFIFQYYREEENGRGNFPPRFSGLQFPNYSSELNVNALELDDSALYLCASRPGGGASSYNEQFFGPGTRLTVL.

CDR3 sequence reads: CASSLRGAEDTQYF. The CDR3 nucleotides read TGTGCCAGCAGCTTACGGGGGGCCGAAGATACGCAGTATTTT. The gene calls are TRBV13 and TRBJ2-3; possible D gene TRBD2, 7 bases. The length of the CDR3 is 14 residues. The germline V and J ends were trimmed by 2 bases and 5 bases, with 11 bases remaining between them. Germline V lookup: CDR1 PRHDT, CDR2 FYEKMQ (reference sequence).

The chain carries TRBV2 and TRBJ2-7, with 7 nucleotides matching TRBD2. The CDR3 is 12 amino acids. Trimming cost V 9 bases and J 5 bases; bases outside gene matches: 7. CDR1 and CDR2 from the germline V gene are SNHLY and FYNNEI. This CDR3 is CAREGGPHEQYF. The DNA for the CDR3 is TGTGCCAGGGAGGGAGGGCCCCACGAGCAGTACTTC.

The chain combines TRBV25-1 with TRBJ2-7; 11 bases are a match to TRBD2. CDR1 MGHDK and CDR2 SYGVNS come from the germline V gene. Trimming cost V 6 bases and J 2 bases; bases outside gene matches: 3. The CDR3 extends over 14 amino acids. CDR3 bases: TGTGCCAGCAGCCTGGGACTAGCGGCCTACGAGCAGTACTTC. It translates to CASSLGLAAYEQYF.

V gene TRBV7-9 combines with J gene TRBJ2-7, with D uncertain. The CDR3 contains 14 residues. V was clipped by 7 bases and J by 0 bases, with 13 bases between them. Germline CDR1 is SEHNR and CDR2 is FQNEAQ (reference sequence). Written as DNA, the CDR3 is TGTGCCAGCACCTCAGGCTACGACTCCTACGAGCAGTACTTC. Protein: CASTSGYDSYEQYF.

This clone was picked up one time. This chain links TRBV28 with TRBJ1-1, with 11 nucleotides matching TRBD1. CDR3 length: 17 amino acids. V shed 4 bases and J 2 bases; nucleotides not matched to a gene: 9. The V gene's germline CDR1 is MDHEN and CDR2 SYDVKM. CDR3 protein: CASSSGQGARGNTEAFF. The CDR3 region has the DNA TGTGCCAGCAGTTCCGGACAGGGGGCAAGGGGAAACACTGAAGCTTTCTTT.

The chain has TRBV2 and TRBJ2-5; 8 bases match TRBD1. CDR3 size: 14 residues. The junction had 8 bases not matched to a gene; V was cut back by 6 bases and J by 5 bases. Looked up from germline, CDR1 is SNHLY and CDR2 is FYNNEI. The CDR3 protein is CASRGTGGGETQYF. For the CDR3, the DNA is TGTGCCAGCAGGGGGACAGGAGGGGGTGAGACCCAGTACTTC. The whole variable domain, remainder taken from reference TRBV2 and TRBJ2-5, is EPEVTQTPSHQVTQMGQEVILRCVPISNHLYFYWYRQILGQKVEFLVSFYNNEISEKSEIFDDQFSVERPDGSNFTLKIRSTKLEDSAMYFCASRGTGGGETQYFGPGTRLLVL.

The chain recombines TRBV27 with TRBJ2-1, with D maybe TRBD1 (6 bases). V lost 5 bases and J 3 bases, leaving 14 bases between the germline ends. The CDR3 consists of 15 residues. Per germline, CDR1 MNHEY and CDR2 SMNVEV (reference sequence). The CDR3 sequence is CASSPLGGGYNEQFF. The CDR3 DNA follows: TGTGCCAGCAGTCCCCTTGGGGGCGGCTACAATGAGCAGTTCTTC.

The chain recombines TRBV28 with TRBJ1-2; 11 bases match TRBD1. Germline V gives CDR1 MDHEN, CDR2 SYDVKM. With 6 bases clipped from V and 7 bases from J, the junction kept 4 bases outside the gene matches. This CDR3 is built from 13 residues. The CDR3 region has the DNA TGTGCCAGCAGCCCAGGACAGGGGGCTGGCTACACCTTC. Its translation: CASSPGQGAGYTF.

The CDR3 here is CASSSPGQGVNEQFF. The CDR3 region has the DNA TGTGCCAGCAGCTCACCGGGACAGGGCGTAAATGAGCAGTTCTTC. The gene calls are TRBV7-6 and TRBJ2-1, with 9 bases fitting TRBD1. The CDR3 spans 15 residues. V lost 4 bases, J lost 7 bases, and 8 bases stayed unmatched. Per the germline V gene, CDR1 is SGHVS and CDR2 is FNYEAQ.

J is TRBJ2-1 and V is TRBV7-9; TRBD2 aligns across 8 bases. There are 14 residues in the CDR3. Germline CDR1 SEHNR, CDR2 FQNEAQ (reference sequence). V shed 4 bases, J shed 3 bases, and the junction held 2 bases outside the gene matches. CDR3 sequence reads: CASSSGGDYNEQFF. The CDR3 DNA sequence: TGTGCCAGCAGCTCCGGGGGGGACTACAATGAGCAGTTCTTC.

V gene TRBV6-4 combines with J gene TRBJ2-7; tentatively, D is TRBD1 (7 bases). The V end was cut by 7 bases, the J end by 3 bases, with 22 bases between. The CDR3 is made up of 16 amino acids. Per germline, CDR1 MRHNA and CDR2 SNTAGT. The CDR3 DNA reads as TGTGCCAGCATAAAAGGACAGGCCTGGAGGGTCTACGAGCAGTACTTC. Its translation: CASIKGQAWRVYEQYF.

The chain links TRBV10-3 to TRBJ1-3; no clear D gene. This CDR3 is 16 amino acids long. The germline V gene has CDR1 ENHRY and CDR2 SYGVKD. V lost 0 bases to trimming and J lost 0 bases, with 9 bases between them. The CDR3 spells CAISESSSGSGNTIYF. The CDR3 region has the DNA TGTGCCATCAGTGAGTCGAGTTCAGGCTCTGGAAACACCATATATTTT.

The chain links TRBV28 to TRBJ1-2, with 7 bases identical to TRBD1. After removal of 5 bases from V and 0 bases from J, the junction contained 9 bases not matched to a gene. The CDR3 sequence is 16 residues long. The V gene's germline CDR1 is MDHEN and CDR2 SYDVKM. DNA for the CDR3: TGTGCCAGCAGTACCGTTACTGGGACAGCTAACTATGGCTACACCTTC. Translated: CASSTVTGTANYGYTF.

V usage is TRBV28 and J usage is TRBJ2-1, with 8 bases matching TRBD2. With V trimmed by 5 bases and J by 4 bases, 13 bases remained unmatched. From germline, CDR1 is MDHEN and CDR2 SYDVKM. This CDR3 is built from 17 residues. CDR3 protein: CASSPPSWTSRYNEQFF. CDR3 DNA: TGTGCCAGCAGTCCCCCGTCTTGGACTAGCCGGTACAATGAGCAGTTCTTC.

Here the CDR3 reads CASSDRGRTYNEQFF. In DNA, the CDR3 is TGTGCCAGCAGTGACAGGGGAAGGACCTACAATGAGCAGTTCTTC. The V and J genes are TRBV2 and TRBJ2-1; D is perhaps TRBD1 (6 bases). This CDR3 is 15 amino acids long. Deletions cut 3 bases from V and 2 bases from J, with 11 bases between. The germline gives CDR1 SNHLY, CDR2 FYNNEI.

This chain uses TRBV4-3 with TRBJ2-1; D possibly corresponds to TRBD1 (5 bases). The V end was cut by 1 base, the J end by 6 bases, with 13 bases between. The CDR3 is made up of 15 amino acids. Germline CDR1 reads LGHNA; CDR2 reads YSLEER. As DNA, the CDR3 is TGCGCCAGCAGCCAAGCCCAAGGAAGGGGCAATGAGCAGTTCTTC. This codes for CASSQAQGRGNEQFF.

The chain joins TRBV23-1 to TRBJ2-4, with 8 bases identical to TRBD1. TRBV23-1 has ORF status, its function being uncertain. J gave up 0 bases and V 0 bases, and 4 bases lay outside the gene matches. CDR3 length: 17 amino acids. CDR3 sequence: CASSQSSRGLAKNIQYF. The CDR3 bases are TGCGCCAGCAGTCAATCCTCCAGGGGGCTAGCCAAAAACATTCAGTACTTC.

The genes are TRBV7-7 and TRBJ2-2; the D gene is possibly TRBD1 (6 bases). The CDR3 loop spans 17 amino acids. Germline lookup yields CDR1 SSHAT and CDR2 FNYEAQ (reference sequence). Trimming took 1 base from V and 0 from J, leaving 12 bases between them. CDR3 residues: CASSLGIQGPNTGELFF. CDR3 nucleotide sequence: TGTGCCAGCAGCTTAGGGATACAGGGTCCGAACACCGGGGAGCTGTTTTTT.